This T cell receptor (beta chain) was obtained from a study of cytomegalovirus exposure and HLA in healthy donors. Use of 60 Vbeta and 13 Jbeta primers characterized the PCR. Using immunoSEQ multiplex PCR, the repertoire was profiled, and TCRdb retains in-frame clones only, with some absent. Of 300,000 or so clones listed, about 83% are singletons. The CDR3 has 17 amino acids. Germline V gene data show CDR1 as SGHDN and CDR2 as FVKESK. V was clipped by 0 bases and J by 4 bases; unmatched bases: 7. The chain recombines TRBV14 with TRBJ1-1; TRBD1 matches 11 bases. Input material: PBMCs. This receptor was identified in a woman aged 40 to 50 in good health and CMV-seropositive. The CDR3 DNA reads as TGTGCCAGCAGCCAAGACCGGTGGGACAGGGGGACCACTGAAGCTTTCTTT. Its translation is CASSQDRWDRGTTEAFF.